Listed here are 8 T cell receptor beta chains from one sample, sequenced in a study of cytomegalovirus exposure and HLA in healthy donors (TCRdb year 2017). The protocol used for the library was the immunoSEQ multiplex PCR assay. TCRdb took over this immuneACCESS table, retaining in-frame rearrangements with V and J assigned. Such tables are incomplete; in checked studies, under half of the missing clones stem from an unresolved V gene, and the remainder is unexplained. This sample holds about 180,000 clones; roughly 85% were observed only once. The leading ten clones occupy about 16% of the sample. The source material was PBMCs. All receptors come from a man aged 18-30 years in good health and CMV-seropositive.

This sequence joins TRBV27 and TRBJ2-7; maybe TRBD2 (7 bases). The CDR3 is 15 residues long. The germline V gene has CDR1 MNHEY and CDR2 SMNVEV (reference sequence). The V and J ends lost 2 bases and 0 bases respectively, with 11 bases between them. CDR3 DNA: TGTGCCAGCAGTTTAGCTGGGGGGGCCTCCTACGAGCAGTACTTC. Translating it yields CASSLAGGASYEQYF.

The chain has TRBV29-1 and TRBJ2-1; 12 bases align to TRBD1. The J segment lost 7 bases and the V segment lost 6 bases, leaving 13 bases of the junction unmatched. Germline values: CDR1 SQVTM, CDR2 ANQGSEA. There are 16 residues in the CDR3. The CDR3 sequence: CSVRGGDRGLWNEQFF. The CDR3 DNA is TGCAGCGTGCGGGGAGGGGACAGGGGGCTTTGGAATGAGCAGTTCTTC.

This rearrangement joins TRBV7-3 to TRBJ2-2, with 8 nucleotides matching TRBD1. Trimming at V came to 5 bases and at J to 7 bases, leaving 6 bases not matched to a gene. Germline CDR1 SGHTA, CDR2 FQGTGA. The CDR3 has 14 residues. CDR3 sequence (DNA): TGTGCCAGCAGCCCCCTAGGACAGGGCGGGGAGCTGTTTTTT. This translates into CASSPLGQGGELFF.

CDR3 sequence reads: CASRDGANNEKLFF. As DNA, the CDR3 is TGTGCCAGCAGGGATGGGGCGAATAATGAAAAACTGTTTTTT. This chain uses TRBV27 with TRBJ1-4; D might be TRBD1 (5 bases). V was cut by 6 bases and J by 4 bases, with 12 bases left in between. The CDR3 runs to 14 residues. Germline V gene data show CDR1 as MNHEY and CDR2 as SMNVEV (reference sequence).

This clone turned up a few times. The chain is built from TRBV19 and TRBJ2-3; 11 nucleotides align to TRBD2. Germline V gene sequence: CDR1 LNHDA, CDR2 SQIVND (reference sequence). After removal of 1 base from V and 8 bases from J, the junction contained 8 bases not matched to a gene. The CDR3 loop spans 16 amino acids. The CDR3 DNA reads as TGTGCCAGTAGTATAGTTATAACTAGCGGGAGAGGTACGCAGTATTTT. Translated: CASSIVITSGRGTQYF.

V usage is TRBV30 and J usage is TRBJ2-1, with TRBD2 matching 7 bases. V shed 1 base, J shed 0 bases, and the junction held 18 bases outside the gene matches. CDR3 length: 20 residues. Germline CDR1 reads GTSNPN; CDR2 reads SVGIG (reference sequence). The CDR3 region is CAWSAIGTMNNPHSYNEQFF. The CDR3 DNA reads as TGTGCCTGGAGTGCAATCGGGACTATGAATAATCCTCACTCCTACAATGAGCAGTTCTTC.

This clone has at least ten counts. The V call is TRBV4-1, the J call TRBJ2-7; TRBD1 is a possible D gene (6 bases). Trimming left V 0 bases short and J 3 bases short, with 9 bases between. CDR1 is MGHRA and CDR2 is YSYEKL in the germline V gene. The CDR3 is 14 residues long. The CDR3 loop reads CASSQEAQGYEQYF. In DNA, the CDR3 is TGCGCCAGCAGCCAAGAGGCACAGGGCTACGAGCAGTACTTC.

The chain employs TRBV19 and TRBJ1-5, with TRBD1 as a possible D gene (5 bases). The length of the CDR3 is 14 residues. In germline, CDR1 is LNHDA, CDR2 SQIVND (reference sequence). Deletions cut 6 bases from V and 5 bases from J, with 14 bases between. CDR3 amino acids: CASRRTGGDQPQHF. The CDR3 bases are TGTGCCAGTAGGAGGACGGGAGGGGATCAGCCCCAGCATTTT.